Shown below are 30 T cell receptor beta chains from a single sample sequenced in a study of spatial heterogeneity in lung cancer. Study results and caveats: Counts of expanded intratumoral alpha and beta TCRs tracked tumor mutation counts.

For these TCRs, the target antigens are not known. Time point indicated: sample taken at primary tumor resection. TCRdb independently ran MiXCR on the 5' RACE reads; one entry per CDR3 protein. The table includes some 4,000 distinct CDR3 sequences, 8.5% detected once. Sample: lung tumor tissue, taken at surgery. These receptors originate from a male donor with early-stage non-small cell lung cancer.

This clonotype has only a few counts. The CDR3 here is CASSRERIDYEQYF. The CDR3 region has the DNA TGTGCCAGCAGTCGGGAGAGGATTGATTACGAGCAGTACTTC. The rearrangement links TRBV2 to TRBJ2-7; D perhaps matches TRBD2 (6 bases). V was shortened by 5 bases and J by 4 bases, with 15 bases between the two germline ends. Looked up from germline, CDR1 is SNHLY and CDR2 is FYNNEI. The CDR3 has 14 amino acids.

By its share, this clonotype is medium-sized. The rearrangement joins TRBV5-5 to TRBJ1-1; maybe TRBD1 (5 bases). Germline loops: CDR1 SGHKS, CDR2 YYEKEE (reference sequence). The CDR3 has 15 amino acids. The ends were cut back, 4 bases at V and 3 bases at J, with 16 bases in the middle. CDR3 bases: TGTGCCAGCAGCCCTTGGGACGGGCGGGACACTGAAGCTTTCTTT. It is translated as CASSPWDGRDTEAFF.

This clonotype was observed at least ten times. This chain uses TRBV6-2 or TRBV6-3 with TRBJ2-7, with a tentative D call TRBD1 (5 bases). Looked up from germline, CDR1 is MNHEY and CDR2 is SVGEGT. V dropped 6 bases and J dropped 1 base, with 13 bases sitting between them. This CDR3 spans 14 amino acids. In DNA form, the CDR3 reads TGTGCCAGCAGGCCCCATCGACAGTCCTACGAGCAGTACTTC. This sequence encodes CASRPHRQSYEQYF.

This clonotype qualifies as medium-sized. The chain's CDR3 is CSASAREGPYNEQFF. The CDR3 nucleotides are TGCAGTGCTAGCGCACGCGAGGGGCCCTACAATGAGCAGTTCTTC. V and J are TRBV20-1 and TRBJ2-1; D could derive from TRBD1 or TRBD2 (5 bases each). Trimming took off 3 bases at V and 2 bases at J, with 14 bases between the two ends. The CDR3 is made up of 15 amino acids. Germline V gene lookup returns CDR1 DFQATT and CDR2 SNEGSKA (reference sequence).

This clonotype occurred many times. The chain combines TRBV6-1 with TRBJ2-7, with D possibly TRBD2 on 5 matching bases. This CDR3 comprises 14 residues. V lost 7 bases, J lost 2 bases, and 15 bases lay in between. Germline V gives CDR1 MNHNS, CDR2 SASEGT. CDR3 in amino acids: CASKAATIPYEQYF. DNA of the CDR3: TGTGCCAGCAAAGCGGCGACAATCCCCTACGAGCAGTACTTC.

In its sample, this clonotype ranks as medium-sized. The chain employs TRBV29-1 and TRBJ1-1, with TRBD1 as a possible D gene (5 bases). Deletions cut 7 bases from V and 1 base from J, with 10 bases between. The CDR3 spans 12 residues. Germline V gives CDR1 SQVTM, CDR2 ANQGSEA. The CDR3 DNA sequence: TGCAGCGCTCACAGGACGAACACTGAAGCTTTCTTT. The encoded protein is CSAHRTNTEAFF.

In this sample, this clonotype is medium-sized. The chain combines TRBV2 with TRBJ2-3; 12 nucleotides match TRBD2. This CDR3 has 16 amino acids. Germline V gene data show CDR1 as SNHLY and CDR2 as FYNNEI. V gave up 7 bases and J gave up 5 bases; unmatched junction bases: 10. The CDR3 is CASKRTSGVIGDTQYF. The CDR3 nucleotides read TGTGCCAGCAAGCGGACTAGCGGGGTTATAGGAGATACGCAGTATTTT.

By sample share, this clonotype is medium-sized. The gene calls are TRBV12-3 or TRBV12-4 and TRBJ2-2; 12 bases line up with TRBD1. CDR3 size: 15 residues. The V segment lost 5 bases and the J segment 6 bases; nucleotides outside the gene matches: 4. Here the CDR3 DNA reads TGTGCCAGCAGTCCCGGGACAGGGGGCCCCGGGGAGCTGTTTTTT. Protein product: CASSPGTGGPGELFF.

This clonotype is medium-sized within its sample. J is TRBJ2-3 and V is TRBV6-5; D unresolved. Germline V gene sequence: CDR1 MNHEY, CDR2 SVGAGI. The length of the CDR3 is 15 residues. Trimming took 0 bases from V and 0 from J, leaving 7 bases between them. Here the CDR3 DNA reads TGTGCCAGCAGTTACTCGGGGTCTAGCACAGATACGCAGTATTTT. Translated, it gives CASSYSGSSTDTQYF.

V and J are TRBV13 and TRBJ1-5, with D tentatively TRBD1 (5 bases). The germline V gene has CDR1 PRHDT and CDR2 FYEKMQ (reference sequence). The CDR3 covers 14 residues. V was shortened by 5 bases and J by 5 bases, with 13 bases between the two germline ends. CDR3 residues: CASSLHGGDQPQHF. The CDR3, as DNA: TGTGCCAGCAGCCTTCATGGAGGGGATCAGCCCCAGCATTTT.

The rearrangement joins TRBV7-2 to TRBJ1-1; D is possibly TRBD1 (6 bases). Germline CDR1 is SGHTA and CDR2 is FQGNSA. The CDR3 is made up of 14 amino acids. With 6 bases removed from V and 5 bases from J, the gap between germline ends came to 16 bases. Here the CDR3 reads CASSPRGAGTEAFF. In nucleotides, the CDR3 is TGTGCCAGCAGTCCCCGGGGGGCGGGGACTGAAGCTTTCTTT.

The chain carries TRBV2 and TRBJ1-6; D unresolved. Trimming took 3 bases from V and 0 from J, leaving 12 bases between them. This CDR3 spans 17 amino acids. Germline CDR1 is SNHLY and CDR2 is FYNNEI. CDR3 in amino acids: CASSDWYMSSYNSPLHF. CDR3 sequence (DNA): TGTGCCAGCAGTGACTGGTATATGAGCTCCTATAATTCACCCCTCCACTTT.

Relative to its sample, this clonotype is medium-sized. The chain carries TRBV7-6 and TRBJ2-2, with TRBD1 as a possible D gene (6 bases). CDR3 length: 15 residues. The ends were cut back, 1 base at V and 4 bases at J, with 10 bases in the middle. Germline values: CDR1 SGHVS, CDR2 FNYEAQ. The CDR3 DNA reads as TGTGCCAGCAGCTTAGTTCAGGGGAGCACCGGGGAGCTGTTTTTT. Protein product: CASSLVQGSTGELFF.

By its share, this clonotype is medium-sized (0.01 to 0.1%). CDR3 amino acids: CASSLLPGLAVTSTDTQYF. CDR3 nucleotides: TGTGCCAGCAGCCTACTGCCGGGACTAGCGGTTACTAGCACAGATACGCAGTATTTT. The genes are TRBV9 and TRBJ2-3; 11 bases are shared with TRBD2. The CDR3 runs to 19 residues. Germline V gene lookup returns CDR1 SGDLS and CDR2 YYNGEE. J gave up 0 bases and V 4 bases, and 13 bases lay outside the gene matches.

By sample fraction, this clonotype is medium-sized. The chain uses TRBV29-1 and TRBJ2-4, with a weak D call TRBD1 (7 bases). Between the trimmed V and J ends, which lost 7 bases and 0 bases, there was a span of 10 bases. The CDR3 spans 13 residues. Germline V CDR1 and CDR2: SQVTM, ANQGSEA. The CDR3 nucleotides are TGCAGCGCCCAGGGGGGAGCCAAAAACATTCAGTACTTC. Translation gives CSAQGGAKNIQYF.

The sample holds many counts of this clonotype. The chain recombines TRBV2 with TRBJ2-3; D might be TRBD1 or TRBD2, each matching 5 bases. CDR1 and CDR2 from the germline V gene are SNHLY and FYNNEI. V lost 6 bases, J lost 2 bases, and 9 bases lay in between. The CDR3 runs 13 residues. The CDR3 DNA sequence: TGTGCCAGCAGGAGGGGCTTCACAGATACGCAGTATTTT. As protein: CASRRGFTDTQYF.

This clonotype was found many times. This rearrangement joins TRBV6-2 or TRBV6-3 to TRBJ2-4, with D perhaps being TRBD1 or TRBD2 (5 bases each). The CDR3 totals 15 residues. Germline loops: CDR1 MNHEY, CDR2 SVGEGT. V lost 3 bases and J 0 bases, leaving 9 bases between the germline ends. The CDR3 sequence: CASSYGDQAKNIQYF. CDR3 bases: TGTGCCAGCAGTTATGGGGACCAAGCCAAAAACATTCAGTACTTC.

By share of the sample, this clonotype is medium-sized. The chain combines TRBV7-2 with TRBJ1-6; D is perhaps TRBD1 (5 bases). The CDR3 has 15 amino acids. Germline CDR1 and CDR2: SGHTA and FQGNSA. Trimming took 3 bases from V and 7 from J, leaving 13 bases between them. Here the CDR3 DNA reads TGTGCCAGCAGCTTTTTGGAGGGGCTAAATTCACCCCTCCACTTT. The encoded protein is CASSFLEGLNSPLHF.

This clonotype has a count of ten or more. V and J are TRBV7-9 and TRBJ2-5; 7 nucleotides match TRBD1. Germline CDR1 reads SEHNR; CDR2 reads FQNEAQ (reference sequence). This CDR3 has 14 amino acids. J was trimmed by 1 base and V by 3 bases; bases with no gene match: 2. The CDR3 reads CASSLDRIQETQYF. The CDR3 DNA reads TGTGCCAGCAGCTTGGACAGGATCCAAGAGACCCAGTACTTC.

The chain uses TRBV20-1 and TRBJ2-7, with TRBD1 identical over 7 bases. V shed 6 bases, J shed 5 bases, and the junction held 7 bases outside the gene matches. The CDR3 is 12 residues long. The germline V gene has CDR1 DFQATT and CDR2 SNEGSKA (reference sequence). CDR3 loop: CSAERQGDEQYF. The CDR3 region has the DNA TGCAGTGCGGAGCGGCAGGGGGACGAGCAGTACTTC.

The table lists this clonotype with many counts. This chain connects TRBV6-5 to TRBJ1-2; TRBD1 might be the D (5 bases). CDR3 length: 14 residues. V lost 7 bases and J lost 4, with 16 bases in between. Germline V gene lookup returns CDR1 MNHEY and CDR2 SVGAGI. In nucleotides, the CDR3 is TGTGCCAGCAACCCCCGGGGACGAAGCTATGGCTACACCTTC. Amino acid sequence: CASNPRGRSYGYTF.

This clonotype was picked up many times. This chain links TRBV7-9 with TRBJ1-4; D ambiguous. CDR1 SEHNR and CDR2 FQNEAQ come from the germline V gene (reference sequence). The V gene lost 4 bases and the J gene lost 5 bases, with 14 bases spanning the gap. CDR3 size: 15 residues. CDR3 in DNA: TGTGCCAGCAGCTCGGACCGGGGTACGAATGAAAAACTGTTTTTT. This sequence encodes CASSSDRGTNEKLFF.

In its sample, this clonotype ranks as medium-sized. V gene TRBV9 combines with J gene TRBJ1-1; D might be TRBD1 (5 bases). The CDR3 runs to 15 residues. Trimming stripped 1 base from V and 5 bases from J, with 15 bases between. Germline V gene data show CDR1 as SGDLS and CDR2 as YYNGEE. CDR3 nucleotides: TGTGCCAGCAGCGTAATGCCCGGGGGAGGAACTGAAGCTTTCTTT. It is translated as CASSVMPGGGTEAFF. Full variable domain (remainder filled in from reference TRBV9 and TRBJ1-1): DSGVTQTPKHLITATGQRVTLRCSPRSGDLSVYWYQQSLDQGLQFLIQYYNGEERAKGNILERFSAQQFPDLHSELNLSSLELGDSALYFCASSVMPGGGTEAFFGQGTRLTVV.

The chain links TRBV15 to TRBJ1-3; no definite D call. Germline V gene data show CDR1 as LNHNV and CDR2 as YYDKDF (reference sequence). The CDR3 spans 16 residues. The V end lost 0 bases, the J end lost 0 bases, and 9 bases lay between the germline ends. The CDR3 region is CATSRDYVVSGNTIYF. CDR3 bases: TGTGCCACCAGCAGAGATTACGTGGTCTCTGGAAACACCATATATTTT. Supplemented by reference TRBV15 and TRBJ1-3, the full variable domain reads DAMVIQNPRYQVTQFGKPVTLSCSQTLNHNVMYWYQQKSSQAPKLLFHYYDKDFNNEADTPDNFQSRRPNTSFCFLDIRSPGLGDTAMYLCATSRDYVVSGNTIYFGEGSWLTVV.

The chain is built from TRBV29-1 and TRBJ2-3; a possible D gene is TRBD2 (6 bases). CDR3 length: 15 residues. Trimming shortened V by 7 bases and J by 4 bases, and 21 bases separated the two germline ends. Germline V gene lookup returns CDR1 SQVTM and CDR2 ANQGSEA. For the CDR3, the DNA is TGCAGCGCGCGGCGGGACCCCGCTAGACCAGATACGCAGTATTTT. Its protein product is CSARRDPARPDTQYF.

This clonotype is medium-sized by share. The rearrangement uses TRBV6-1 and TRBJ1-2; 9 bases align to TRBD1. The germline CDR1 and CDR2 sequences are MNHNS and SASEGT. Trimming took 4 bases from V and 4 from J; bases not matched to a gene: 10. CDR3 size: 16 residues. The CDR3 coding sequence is TGTGCCAGCAGTGGCGGAACGGGGACAGGGATCTATGGCTACACCTTC. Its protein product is CASSGGTGTGIYGYTF.

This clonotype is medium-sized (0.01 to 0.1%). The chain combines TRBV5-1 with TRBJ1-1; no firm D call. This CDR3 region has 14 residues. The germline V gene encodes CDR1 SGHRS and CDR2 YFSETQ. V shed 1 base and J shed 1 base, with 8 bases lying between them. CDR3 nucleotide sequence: TGCGCCAGCAGCTTGAGAACAGAGAACACTGAAGCTTTCTTT. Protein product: CASSLRTENTEAFF.

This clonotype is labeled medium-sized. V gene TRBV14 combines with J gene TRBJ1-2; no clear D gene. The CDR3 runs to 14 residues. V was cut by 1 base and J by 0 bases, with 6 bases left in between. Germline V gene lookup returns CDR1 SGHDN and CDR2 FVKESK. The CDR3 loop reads CASSQVGTNYGYTF. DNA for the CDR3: TGTGCCAGCAGCCAAGTTGGGACTAACTATGGCTACACCTTC. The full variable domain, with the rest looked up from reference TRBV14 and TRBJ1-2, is EAGVTQFPSHSVIEKGQTVTLRCDPISGHDNLYWYRRVMGKEIKFLLHFVKESKQDESGMPNNRFLAERTGGTYSTLKVQPAELEDSGVYFCASSQVGTNYGYTFGSGTRLTVV.

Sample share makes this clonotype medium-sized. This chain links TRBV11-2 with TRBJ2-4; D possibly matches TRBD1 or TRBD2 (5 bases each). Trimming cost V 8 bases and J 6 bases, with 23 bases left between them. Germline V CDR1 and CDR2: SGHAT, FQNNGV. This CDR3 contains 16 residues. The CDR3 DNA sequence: TGTGCCAGCTCGAGGTTAGGGGATGGGAGAGGAAACATTCAGTACTTC. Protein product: CASSRLGDGRGNIQYF.

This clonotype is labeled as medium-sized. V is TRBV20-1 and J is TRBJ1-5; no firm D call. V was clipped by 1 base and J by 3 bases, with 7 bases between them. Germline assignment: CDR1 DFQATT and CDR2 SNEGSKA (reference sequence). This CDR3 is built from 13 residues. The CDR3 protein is CSARGRHNQPQHF. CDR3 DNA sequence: TGCAGTGCTAGAGGTCGACACAATCAGCCCCAGCATTTT.